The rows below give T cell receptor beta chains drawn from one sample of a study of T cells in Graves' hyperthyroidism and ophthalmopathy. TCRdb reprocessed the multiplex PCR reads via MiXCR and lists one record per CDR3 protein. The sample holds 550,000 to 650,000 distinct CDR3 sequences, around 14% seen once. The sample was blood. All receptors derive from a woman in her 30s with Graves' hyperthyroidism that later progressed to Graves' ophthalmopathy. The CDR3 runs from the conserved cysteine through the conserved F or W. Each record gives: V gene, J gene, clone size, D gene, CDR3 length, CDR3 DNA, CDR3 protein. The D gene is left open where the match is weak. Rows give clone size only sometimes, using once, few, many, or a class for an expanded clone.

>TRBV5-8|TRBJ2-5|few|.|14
TGTGCCAGCGCAATATCAGGGGCCCAAGAGACCCAGTACTTC
CASAISGAQETQYF
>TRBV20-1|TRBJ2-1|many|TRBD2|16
TGCAGTGCTAGAGCCGGGACGGGACTAGGAATCAATGAGCAGTTCTTC
CSARAGTGLGINEQFF
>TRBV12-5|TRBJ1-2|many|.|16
TGTGCTAGTGCTTCCTTCGCCGGGGGCCAGGGGTTTAGCTACACCTTC
CASASFAGGQGFSYTF
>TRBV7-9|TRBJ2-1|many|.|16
TGTGCCAGCAGCTTAGTAGGGCAGGCGGTCTGGGATGAGCAGTTCTTC
CASSLVGQAVWDEQFF
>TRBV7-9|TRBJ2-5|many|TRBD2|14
TGTGCCAGCAGCTTTGGCGGGAGCAGAAAGACCCAGTACTTC
CASSFGGSRKTQYF
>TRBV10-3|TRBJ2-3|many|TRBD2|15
TGTGCCACAACCGGGACTAGCGGGAGTGGTGATACGCAGTATTTT
CATTGTSGSGDTQYF
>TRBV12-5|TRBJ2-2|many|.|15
TGTGCTAGTGCTCATCGGGACTGGAACACCGGGGAGCTGTTTTTT
CASAHRDWNTGELFF
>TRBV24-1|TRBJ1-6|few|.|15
TGTGCCACCAGTGATTCCAGGAGTGGGAATTCACCCCTCCACTTT
CATSDSRSGNSPLHF
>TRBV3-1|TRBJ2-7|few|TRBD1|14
TGTGCCAGCAGCCAAGATGACCAGGGGGCCGAGCAGTACTTC
CASSQDDQGAEQYF
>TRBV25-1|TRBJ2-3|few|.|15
TGTGCCAGCAGTGACCCTCAAGACCAGACAGATACGCAGTATTTT
CASSDPQDQTDTQYF
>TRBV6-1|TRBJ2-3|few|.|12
TGTGCCAGCGGTAGGCCCACAGATACGCAGTATTTT
CASGRPTDTQYF
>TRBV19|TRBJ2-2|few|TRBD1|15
TGTGCCAGTAGCCAACAGGGGGGAAGGACCGGGGAGCTGTTTTTT
CASSQQGGRTGELFF
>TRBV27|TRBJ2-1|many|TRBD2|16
TGTGCCAGCAGTCCCTACATTGGACTAGCGGGAGAAGGGGAGTTCTTC
CASSPYIGLAGEGEFF
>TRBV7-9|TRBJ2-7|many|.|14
TGTGCCAGCAGCTTAAGCGGAGGTAACTACGAGCAGTACTTC
CASSLSGGNYEQYF
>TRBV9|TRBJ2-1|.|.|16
TGTGCCAGCAGCGCCTATAGCGGCCAGCCCCTCAATGAGCAGTTCTTC
CASSAYSGQPLNEQFF
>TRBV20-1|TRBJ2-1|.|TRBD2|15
TGCAGTGCTAGCCCGGGACTAGCAAGCTACAATGAGCAGTTCTTC
CSASPGLASYNEQFF